This TCR beta chain was found in a study of early T cells in non-severe SARS-CoV-2 infection. Study overall: Bulk RNA isolated from unsorted whole blood underwent sequencing; chains were not paired. Study conclusions and caveats: Anti-spike CD8 specificities were favored by VDJdb matching, whose results missed private and CD4 specificities.

This clonotype was recorded at least ten times. As yet, its antigen is unknown. Trimming took 5 bases from V and 0 from J, leaving 16 bases between them. Germline V gives CDR1 SGHVS, CDR2 FQNEAQ. The CDR3 extends over 16 amino acids. One entry per CDR3 protein results from TCRdb running MiXCR on the 5' RACE reads. The sample has about 22,000 distinct CDR3 sequences; 5% are singletons. Sequences were obtained from whole blood. This sequence joins TRBV7-8 and TRBJ1-1; D unclear. This sequence originates from an adult who was a healthcare worker with PCR-confirmed SARS-CoV-2 infection or an uninfected control (not recorded which). CDR3 sequence reads: CASSLRLERVNTEAFF. The CDR3 nucleotides read TGTGCCAGCAGCCTCCGCCTTGAGCGAGTGAACACTGAAGCTTTCTTT.